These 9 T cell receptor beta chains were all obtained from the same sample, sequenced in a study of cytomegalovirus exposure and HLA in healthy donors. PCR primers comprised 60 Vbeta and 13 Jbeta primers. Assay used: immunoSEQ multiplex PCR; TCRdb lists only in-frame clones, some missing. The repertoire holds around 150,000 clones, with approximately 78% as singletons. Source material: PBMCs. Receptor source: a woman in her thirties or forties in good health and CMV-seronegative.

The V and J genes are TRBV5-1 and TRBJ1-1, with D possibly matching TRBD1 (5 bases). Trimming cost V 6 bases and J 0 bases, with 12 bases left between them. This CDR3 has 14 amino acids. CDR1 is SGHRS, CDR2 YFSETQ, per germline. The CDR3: CASTTGKLNTEAFF. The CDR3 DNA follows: TGCGCCAGCACTACAGGAAAATTGAACACTGAAGCTTTCTTT.

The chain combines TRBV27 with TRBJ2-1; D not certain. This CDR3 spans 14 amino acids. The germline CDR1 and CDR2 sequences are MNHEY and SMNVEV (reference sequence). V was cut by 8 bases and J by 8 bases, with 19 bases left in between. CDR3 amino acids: CASREVNSADEQFF. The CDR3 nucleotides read TGTGCCAGCCGTGAGGTAAACTCGGCTGATGAGCAGTTCTTC.

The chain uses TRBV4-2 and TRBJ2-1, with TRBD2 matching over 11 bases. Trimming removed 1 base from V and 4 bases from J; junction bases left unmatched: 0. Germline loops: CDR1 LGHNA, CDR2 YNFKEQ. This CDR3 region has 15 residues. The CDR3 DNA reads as TGTGCCAGCAGCCAAGGACTAGCGGGGTACAATGAGCAGTTCTTC. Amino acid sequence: CASSQGLAGYNEQFF.

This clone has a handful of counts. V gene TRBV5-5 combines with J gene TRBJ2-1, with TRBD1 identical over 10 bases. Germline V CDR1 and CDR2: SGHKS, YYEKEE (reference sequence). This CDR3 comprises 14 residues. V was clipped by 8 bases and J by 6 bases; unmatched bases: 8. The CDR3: CASPSGTGVNEQFF. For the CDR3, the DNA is TGTGCCAGTCCTTCCGGGACAGGGGTCAATGAGCAGTTCTTC.

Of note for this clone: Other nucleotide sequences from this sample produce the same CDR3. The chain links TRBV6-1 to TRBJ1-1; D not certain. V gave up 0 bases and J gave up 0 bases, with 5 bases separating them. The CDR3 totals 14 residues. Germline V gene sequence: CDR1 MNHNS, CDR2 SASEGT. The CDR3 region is CASSEARVNTEAFF. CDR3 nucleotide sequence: TGTGCCAGCAGTGAAGCGCGGGTGAACACTGAAGCTTTCTTT.

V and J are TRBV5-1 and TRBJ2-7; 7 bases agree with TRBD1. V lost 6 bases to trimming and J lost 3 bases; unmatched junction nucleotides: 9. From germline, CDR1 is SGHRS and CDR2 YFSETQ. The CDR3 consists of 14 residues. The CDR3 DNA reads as TGCGCCAGCAACATTGGGACAGAGTACTACGAGCAGTACTTC. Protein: CASNIGTEYYEQYF.

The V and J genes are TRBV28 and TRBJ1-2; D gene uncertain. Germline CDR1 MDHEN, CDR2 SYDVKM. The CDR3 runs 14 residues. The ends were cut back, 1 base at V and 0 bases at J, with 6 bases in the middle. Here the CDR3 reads CASSLSTANYGYTF. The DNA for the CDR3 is TGTGCCAGCAGTTTATCCACAGCTAACTATGGCTACACCTTC.

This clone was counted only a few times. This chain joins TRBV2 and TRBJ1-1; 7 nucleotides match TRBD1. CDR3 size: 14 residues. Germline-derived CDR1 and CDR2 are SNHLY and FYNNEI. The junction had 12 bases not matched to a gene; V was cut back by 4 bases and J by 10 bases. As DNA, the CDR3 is TGTGCCAGCAGTGGTAGGACAGGTCGAGAGGGAGCTTTCTTT. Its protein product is CASSGRTGREGAFF.

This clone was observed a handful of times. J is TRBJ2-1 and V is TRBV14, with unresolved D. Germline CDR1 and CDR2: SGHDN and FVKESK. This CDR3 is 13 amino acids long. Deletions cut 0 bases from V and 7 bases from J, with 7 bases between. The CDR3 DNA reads TGTGCCAGCAGCCAAGATTACTTGAATGAGCAGTTCTTC. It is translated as CASSQDYLNEQFF.